Shown below are 11 T cell receptor beta chains from a single sample sequenced in a study of human T cells and chemical hapten exposure. TCRdb used MiXCR to reprocess the RACE reads, holding one entry per CDR3 protein. The sample has under 400,000 distinct CDR3 sequences; roughly 5% are singletons. Time point denoted: pre-sensitization, week 0. Documented treatment: therapeutic diphenylcyclopropenone sensitization with weekly scalp DPC. The starting material was whole blood, obtained in connection with sensitization to the hapten diphenylcyclopropenone (DPC). The origin of the receptors is a woman in her 50s with alopecia areata. Some clones in this sample may be carry-over from other donors' samples.

In its sample, this clonotype was seen many times. The chain recombines TRBV28 with TRBJ2-4; 8 bases map to TRBD2. CDR3 length: 15 amino acids. Per germline, CDR1 MDHEN and CDR2 SYDVKM. J gave up 0 bases and V 6 bases, and 4 bases lay outside the gene matches. This CDR3 is CASRSSGLAKNIQYF. The CDR3 DNA is TGTGCCAGCAGATCTAGCGGGTTAGCCAAAAACATTCAGTACTTC.

The chain recombines TRBV4-2 with TRBJ1-5; no definite D call. The CDR3 is made up of 15 amino acids. Between the trimmed V and J ends, which lost 0 bases and 3 bases, there was a span of 9 bases. Germline values: CDR1 LGHNA, CDR2 YNFKEQ. In DNA, the CDR3 is TGTGCCAGCAGCCAAGAGGCTGGGAACAATCAGCCCCAGCATTTT. Translation: CASSQEAGNNQPQHF.

This clonotype was observed many times. The chain couples TRBV27 to TRBJ2-3; the D is unclear. Germline CDR1 is MNHEY and CDR2 is SMNVEV (reference sequence). The CDR3 is 14 residues long. Deletions cut 3 bases from V and 2 bases from J, with 9 bases between. The CDR3 here is CASSFGRNTDTQYF. The CDR3 region has the DNA TGTGCCAGCAGTTTTGGGCGGAACACAGATACGCAGTATTTT.

The chain links TRBV7-6 to TRBJ2-2; D is perhaps TRBD1 (5 bases). The CDR3 sequence is 12 residues long. Trimming pared 3 bases from V and 9 bases from J, leaving 8 bases between. Germline-derived CDR1 and CDR2 are SGHVS and FNYEAQ. Here the CDR3 reads CASSFPGRELFF. Here the CDR3 DNA reads TGTGCCAGCAGCTTCCCAGGGCGGGAGCTGTTTTTT.

The table lists this clonotype with many counts. The V and J genes are TRBV7-2 and TRBJ2-3; tentatively, D is TRBD2 (5 bases). From germline, CDR1 is SGHTA and CDR2 FQGNSA. This CDR3 is built from 16 residues. V lost 2 bases, J lost 5 bases, and 17 bases lay in between. The CDR3 DNA reads as TGTGCCAGCAGCTTATCCCGCGGAGGCCTGAGAGATACGCAGTATTTT. It codes for CASSLSRGGLRDTQYF.

This clonotype was counted between two and nine times. The rearrangement joins TRBV7-8 to TRBJ1-3, with D unclear. This CDR3 spans 14 amino acids. Germline V CDR1 and CDR2: SGHVS, FQNEAQ. The V end was cut by 7 bases, the J end by 0 bases, with 10 bases between. Written as DNA, the CDR3 is TGTGCCAGCATCGAACCTTCCTCTGGAAACACCATATATTTT. Protein product: CASIEPSSGNTIYF.

This clonotype was picked up a small number of times. The chain links TRBV20-1 to TRBJ2-2, with D hard to call. The CDR3 consists of 12 residues. CDR1 and CDR2 from the germline V gene are DFQATT and SNEGSKA (reference sequence). V dropped 6 bases and J dropped 5 bases, with 10 bases sitting between them. The DNA of the CDR3 is TGCAGTGCATCCTTCCCTACCGGGGAGCTGTTTTTT. It is translated as CSASFPTGELFF.

This clonotype was counted ten times or more. The rearrangement joins TRBV6-2 or TRBV6-3 to TRBJ2-7; no definite D call. Germline lookup yields CDR1 MNHEY and CDR2 SVGEGT. This CDR3 is built from 13 residues. Trimming took 0 bases from V and 7 from J, leaving 10 bases between them. In nucleotides, the CDR3 is TGTGCCAGCAGTTACTCCGCTACTAAGGAGCAGTACTTC. Translated, it gives CASSYSATKEQYF.

This clonotype was seen many times. The rearrangement links TRBV6-2 or TRBV6-3 to TRBJ1-1, with 9 nucleotides matching TRBD1. V lost 6 bases, J lost 4 bases, and 6 bases stayed unmatched. The CDR3 runs 14 residues. The germline CDR1 and CDR2 sequences are MNHEY and SVGEGT. The DNA of the CDR3 is TGTGCCAGCAGCTGGACAGGGGCGTTCACTGAAGCTTTCTTT. Amino acid sequence: CASSWTGAFTEAFF.

The CDR3 region is CSARDRTSRTEAFF. Here the CDR3 DNA reads TGCAGTGCTAGAGATCGAACATCGCGAACTGAAGCTTTCTTT. This chain connects TRBV20-1 to TRBJ1-1; D gene ambiguous. The V gene lost 0 bases and the J gene lost 5 bases, with 13 bases spanning the gap. The CDR3 spans 14 residues. Germline V gene data show CDR1 as DFQATT and CDR2 as SNEGSKA (reference sequence).

The sample holds a few counts of this clonotype. The V and J genes are TRBV19 and TRBJ2-5, with 10 bases aligning to TRBD2. The junction had 18 bases not matched to a gene; V was cut back by 6 bases and J by 5 bases. Germline loops: CDR1 LNHDA, CDR2 SQIVND (reference sequence). The CDR3 spans 18 residues. The CDR3 sequence is CASRATGGLAGVLETQYF. DNA for the CDR3: TGTGCCAGTAGGGCAACAGGGGGGCTAGCGGGAGTACTCGAGACCCAGTACTTC.